Sequencing of this T cell receptor (beta chain) was carried out in a study of T cell changes during pregnancy in multiple sclerosis. The method was immunoSEQ multiplex PCR; TCRdb's version includes in-frame clones alone and lacks a portion of them. The table has about 59,000 clones, approximately 92% seen once. Germline lookup yields CDR1 SEHNR and CDR2 FQNEAQ (reference sequence). V dropped 5 bases and J dropped 4; count of bases not matched to a gene: 9. This CDR3 comprises 16 residues. The receptor's source is a female donor with multiple sclerosis, enrolled in a pregnancy study. The chain carries TRBV7-9 and TRBJ2-1, with TRBD2 matching 9 bases. The specimen comprised CD4+ T cells from peripheral blood mononuclear cells, sampled before pregnancy. The CDR3 nucleotides are TGTGCCAGCAGCACAAGGGCTAGCGGGGTATACAATGAGCAGTTCTTC. Translated: CASSTRASGVYNEQFF. The full variable domain, rest sourced from reference TRBV7-9 and TRBJ2-1, is DTGVSQNPRHKITKRGQNVTFRCDPISEHNRLYWYRQTLGQGPEFLTYFQNEAQLEKSRLLSDRFSAERPKGSFSTLEIQRTEQGDSAMYLCASSTRASGVYNEQFFGPGTRLTVL.